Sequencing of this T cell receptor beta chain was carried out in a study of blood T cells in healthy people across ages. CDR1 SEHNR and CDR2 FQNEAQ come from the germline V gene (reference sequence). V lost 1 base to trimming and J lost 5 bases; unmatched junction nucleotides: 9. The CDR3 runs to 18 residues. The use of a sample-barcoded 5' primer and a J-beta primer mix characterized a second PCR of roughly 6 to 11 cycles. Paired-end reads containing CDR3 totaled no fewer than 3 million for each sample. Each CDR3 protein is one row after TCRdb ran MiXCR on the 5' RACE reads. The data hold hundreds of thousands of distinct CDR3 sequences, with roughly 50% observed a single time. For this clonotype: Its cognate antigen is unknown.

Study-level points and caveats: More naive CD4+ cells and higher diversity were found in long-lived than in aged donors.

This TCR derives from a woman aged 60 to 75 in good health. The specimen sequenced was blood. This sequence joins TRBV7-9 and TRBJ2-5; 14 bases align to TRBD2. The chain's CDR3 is CASSLDLRTSGRWETQYF. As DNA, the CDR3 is TGTGCCAGCAGCTTAGACCTCCGGACTAGCGGGAGGTGGGAGACCCAGTACTTC. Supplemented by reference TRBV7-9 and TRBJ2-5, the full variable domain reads DTGVSQNPRHKITKRGQNVTFRCDPISEHNRLYWYRQTLGQGPEFLTYFQNEAQLEKSRLLSDRFSAERPKGSFSTLEIQRTEQGDSAMYLCASSLDLRTSGRWETQYFGPGTRLLVL.